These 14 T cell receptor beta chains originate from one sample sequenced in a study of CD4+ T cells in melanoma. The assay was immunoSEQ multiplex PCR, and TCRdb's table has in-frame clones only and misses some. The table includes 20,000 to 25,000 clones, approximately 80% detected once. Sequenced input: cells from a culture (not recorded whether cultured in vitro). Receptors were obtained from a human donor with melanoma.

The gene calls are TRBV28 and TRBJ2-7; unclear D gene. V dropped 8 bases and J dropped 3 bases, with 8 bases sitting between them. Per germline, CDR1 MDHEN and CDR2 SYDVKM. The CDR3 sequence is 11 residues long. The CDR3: CASVGNYEQYF. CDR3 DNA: TGTGCCAGCGTGGGGAACTACGAGCAGTACTTC.

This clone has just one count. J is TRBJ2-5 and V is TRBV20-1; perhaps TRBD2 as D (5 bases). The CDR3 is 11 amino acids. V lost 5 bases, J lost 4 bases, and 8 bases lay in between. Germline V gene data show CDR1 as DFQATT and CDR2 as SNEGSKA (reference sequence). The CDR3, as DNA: TGCAGTGCTTTGAGGGCAGAGACCCAGTACTTC. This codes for CSALRAETQYF.

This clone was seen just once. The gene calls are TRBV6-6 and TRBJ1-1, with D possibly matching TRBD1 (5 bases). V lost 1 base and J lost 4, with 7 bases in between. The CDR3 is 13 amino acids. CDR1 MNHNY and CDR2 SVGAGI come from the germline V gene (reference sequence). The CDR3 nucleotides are TGTGCCAGCAGTTACTGGGGGGTCACTGAAGCTTTCTTT. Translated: CASSYWGVTEAFF.

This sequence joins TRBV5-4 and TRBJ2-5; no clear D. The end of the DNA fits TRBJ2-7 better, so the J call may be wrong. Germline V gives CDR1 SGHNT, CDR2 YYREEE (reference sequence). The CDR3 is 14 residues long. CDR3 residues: CASRSSLASYEQYF. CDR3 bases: TGTGCCAGCAGATCTTCCCTCGCTTCTTACGAGCAGTACTTC.

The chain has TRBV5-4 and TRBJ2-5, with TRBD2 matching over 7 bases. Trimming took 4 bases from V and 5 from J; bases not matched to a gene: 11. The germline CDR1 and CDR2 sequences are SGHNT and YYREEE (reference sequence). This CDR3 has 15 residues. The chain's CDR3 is CASSVSLNGGETQYF. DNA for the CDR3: TGTGCCAGCAGCGTATCCCTAAACGGGGGGGAGACCCAGTACTTC.

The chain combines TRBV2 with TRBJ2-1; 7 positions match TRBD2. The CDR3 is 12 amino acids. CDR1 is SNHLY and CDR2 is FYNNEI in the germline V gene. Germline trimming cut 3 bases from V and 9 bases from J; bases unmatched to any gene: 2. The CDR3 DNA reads TGTGCCAGCAGTGACGGGGGGTTTGAGCAGTTCTTC. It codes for CASSDGGFEQFF.

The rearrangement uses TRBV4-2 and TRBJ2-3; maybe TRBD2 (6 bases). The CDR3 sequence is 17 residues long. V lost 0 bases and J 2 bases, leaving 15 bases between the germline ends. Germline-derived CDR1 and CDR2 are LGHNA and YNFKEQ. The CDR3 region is CASSQDPAGILTDTQYF. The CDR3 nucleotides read TGTGCCAGCAGCCAAGATCCCGCGGGGATACTCACAGATACGCAGTATTTT.

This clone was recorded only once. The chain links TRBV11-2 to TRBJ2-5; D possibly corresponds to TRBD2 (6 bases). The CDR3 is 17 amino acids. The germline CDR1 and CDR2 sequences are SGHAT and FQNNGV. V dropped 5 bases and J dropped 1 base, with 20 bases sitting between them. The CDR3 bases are TGTGCCAGCAGCCCCCGGAGGCGGGGTACTACCCAAGAGACCCAGTACTTC. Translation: CASSPRRRGTTQETQYF.

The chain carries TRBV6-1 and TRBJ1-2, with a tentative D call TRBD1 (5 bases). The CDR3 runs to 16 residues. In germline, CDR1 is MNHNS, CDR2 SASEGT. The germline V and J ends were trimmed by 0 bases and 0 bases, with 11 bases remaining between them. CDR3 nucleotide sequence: TGTGCCAGCAGTGAAGCGGGGGTACGGGCTAACTATGGCTACACCTTC. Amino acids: CASSEAGVRANYGYTF.

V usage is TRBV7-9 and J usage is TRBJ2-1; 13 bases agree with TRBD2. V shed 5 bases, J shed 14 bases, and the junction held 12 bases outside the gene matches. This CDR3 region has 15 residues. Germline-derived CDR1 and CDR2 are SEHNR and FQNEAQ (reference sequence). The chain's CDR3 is CASSLTGTSGAKEFF. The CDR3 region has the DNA TGTGCCAGCAGCCTAACCGGGACTAGCGGGGCTAAGGAGTTCTTC.

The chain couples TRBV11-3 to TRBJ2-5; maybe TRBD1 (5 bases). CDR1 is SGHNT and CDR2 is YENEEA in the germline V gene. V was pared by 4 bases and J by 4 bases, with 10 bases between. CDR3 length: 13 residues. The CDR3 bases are TGTGCCAGCAGCTCAGGGTCTATAGAGACCCAGTACTTC. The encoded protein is CASSSGSIETQYF. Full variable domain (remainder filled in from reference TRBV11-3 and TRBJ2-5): EAGVVQSPRYKIIEKKQPVAFWCNPISGHNTLYWYLQNLGQGPELLIRYENEEAVDDSQLPKDRFSAERLKGVDSTLKIQPAELGDSAVYLCASSSGSIETQYFGPGTRLLVL.

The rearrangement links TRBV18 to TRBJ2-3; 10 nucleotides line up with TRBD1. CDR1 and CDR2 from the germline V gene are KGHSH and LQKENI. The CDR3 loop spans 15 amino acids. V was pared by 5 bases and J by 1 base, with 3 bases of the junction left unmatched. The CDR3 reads CASSRDRGGTDTQYF. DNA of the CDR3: TGTGCCAGCTCAAGGGACAGGGGAGGCACAGATACGCAGTATTTT.

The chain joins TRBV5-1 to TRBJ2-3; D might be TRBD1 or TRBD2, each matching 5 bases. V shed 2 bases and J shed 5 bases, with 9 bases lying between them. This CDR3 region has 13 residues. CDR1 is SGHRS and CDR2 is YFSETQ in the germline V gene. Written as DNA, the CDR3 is TGCGCCAGCAGCTTAGGGACCGAAGATACGCAGTATTTT. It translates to CASSLGTEDTQYF.

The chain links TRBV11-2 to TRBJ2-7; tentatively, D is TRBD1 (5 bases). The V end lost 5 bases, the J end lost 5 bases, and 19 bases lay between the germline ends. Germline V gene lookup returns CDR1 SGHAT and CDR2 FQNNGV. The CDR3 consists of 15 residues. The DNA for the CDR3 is TGTGCCAGCAGCGCAGTCAAAGGGCAGGGCAACGAGCAGTACTTC. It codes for CASSAVKGQGNEQYF.